What follows are 21 T cell receptor beta chains derived from one specimen sequenced in a study of shared clonotypes between healthy human individuals. Generated by immunoSEQ multiplex PCR, the TCRdb table keeps only in-frame clones and is missing some. This table holds roughly 1.5 million clones, 95% to 99% found once. Material for sequencing was naive CD4+ T cells sorted from blood. Described subset: CD45RA+ positively selected. The receptors stem from a man under 40 in good health.

This CDR3 reads CASSPPGARETQYF. In DNA form, the CDR3 reads TGCGCCAGCAGCCCCCCTGGGGCCCGAGAGACCCAGTACTTC. The chain joins TRBV5-1 to TRBJ2-5, with TRBD1 as a possible D gene (5 bases). The CDR3 is made up of 14 amino acids. Trimming removed 4 bases at V and 4 bases at J, with 14 bases between. Germline-derived CDR1 and CDR2 are SGHRS and YFSETQ.

Note on this clone: This sample includes further DNA sequences coding for the same CDR3. J is TRBJ2-3 and V is TRBV18, with D unresolved. CDR1 is KGHSH and CDR2 is LQKENI in the germline V gene. This CDR3 has 12 amino acids. V lost 4 bases to trimming and J lost 6 bases, with 8 bases between them. CDR3 sequence: CASSRSTDTQYF. The CDR3 DNA reads as TGTGCCAGCTCACGCAGTACCGATACGCAGTATTTT.

This clone came up once. The chain recombines TRBV5-1 with TRBJ2-2; TRBD1 aligns across 10 bases. The CDR3 has 17 residues. V trimming: 4 bases; J trimming: 0 bases; junction bases outside the gene matches: 6. CDR1 is SGHRS and CDR2 is YFSETQ in the germline V gene. The CDR3 DNA is TGCGCCAGCAGCCCTTTGGGGACAGGGGCGAACACCGGGGAGCTGTTTTTT. Amino acid sequence: CASSPLGTGANTGELFF.

The chain combines TRBV10-3 with TRBJ1-2, with D perhaps TRBD1 (6 bases). Germline V gene lookup returns CDR1 ENHRY and CDR2 SYGVKD. The CDR3 contains 13 residues. Trimming shortened V by 3 bases and J by 7 bases, and 12 bases separated the two germline ends. CDR3 in amino acids: CAISDAGQFGYTF. The CDR3 DNA is TGTGCCATCAGTGACGCCGGACAGTTTGGCTACACCTTC.

This chain connects TRBV5-4 to TRBJ1-1; D not resolved. Germline V gives CDR1 SGHNT, CDR2 YYREEE (reference sequence). V lost 0 bases and J 1 base, leaving 7 bases between the germline ends. This CDR3 has 14 residues. The CDR3 spells CASSLDSGNTEAFF. CDR3 DNA: TGTGCCAGCAGCTTGGACAGTGGGAACACTGAAGCTTTCTTT.

As for this clone: This same CDR3 is encoded by further DNA sequences in the sample. The rearrangement links TRBV7-3 to TRBJ1-1; D is unresolved. V was trimmed by 3 bases and J by 0 bases, leaving 5 bases between them. Germline CDR1 SGHTA, CDR2 FQGTGA. The CDR3 consists of 13 residues. The DNA of the CDR3 is TGTGCCAGCAGCTTCTCCTTGAACACTGAAGCTTTCTTT. Encoded protein: CASSFSLNTEAFF.

This sequence joins TRBV2 and TRBJ1-4; D not resolved. V was cut by 8 bases and J by 8 bases, with 18 bases left in between. From germline, CDR1 is SNHLY and CDR2 FYNNEI. The CDR3 runs 14 residues. The CDR3 sequence: CASGRGPLNEKLFF. CDR3 sequence (DNA): TGTGCCAGCGGTCGGGGTCCTCTTAACGAAAAACTGTTTTTT.

V usage is TRBV9 and J usage is TRBJ2-5; 11 nucleotides match TRBD2. The length of the CDR3 is 16 residues. Germline trimming cut 3 bases from V and 1 base from J; bases unmatched to any gene: 5. Germline assignment: CDR1 SGDLS and CDR2 YYNGEE. For the CDR3, the DNA is TGTGCCAGCAGCGGTAGCGGGAGGGTCCCCCAAGAGACCCAGTACTTC. Translating it yields CASSGSGRVPQETQYF.

This chain joins TRBV6-5 and TRBJ2-7; 8 nucleotides align to TRBD2. Germline V CDR1 and CDR2: MNHEY, SVGAGI. The CDR3 sequence is 15 residues long. V gave up 4 bases and J gave up 0 bases; unmatched junction bases: 5. CDR3 sequence: CASSFGAGDSYEQYF. DNA for the CDR3: TGTGCCAGCAGTTTTGGAGCGGGAGACTCCTACGAGCAGTACTTC.

The J gene is TRBJ2-3, the V gene TRBV11-2; D remains unclear. Germline lookup yields CDR1 SGHAT and CDR2 FQNNGV. Trimming left V 1 base short and J 8 bases short, with 13 bases between. The CDR3 sequence is 14 residues long. The CDR3 region has the DNA TGTGCCAGCAGCTTAGCGTCTAGGCTCGGTACGCAGTATTTT. Translation: CASSLASRLGTQYF.

The chain links TRBV4-1 to TRBJ2-7, with a possible D match to TRBD2 (6 bases). Germline lookup yields CDR1 MGHRA and CDR2 YSYEKL. The V end lost 2 bases, the J end lost 7 bases, and 21 bases lay between the germline ends. The CDR3 runs 16 residues. CDR3 bases: TGCGCCAGCAGCCAAACCCCCCCCTCGGAGGGCCGGGAGCAGTACTTC. This translates into CASSQTPPSEGREQYF.

The chain employs TRBV29-1 and TRBJ2-1; D may correspond to TRBD1 or TRBD2 (5 bases each). Germline values: CDR1 SQVTM, CDR2 ANQGSEA. V was pared by 3 bases and J by 10 bases, with 16 bases between. CDR3 length equals 13 residues. For the CDR3, the DNA is TGCAGCGTTGAGGGGCTGGGGGTAGGGGAGCAGTTCTTC. It is translated as CSVEGLGVGEQFF.

This chain joins TRBV5-6 and TRBJ2-1; weak D call: TRBD1 (6 bases). This CDR3 contains 17 residues. Germline values: CDR1 SGHDT, CDR2 YYEEEE. Trimming took off 4 bases at V and 2 bases at J, with 19 bases between the two ends. The CDR3 bases are TGTGCCAGCAGCCTCCTGGGGGCGAAAACCACCTACAATGAGCAGTTCTTC. Protein product: CASSLLGAKTTYNEQFF.

This sequence joins TRBV10-2 and TRBJ2-5; TRBD1 might be the D (5 bases). Germline loops: CDR1 WSHSY, CDR2 SAAADI. This CDR3 spans 14 amino acids. V was cut by 5 bases and J by 2 bases, with 12 bases left in between. This chain's CDR3 is CASSLRGRQETQYF. CDR3 nucleotides: TGCGCCAGCAGTTTAAGGGGTCGACAAGAGACCCAGTACTTC.

Of note for this clone: Other DNA variants within this sample encode the same CDR3. The J gene is TRBJ1-1, the V gene TRBV11-3; 7 bases line up with TRBD1. The CDR3 covers 13 residues. Trimming removed 3 bases from V and 5 bases from J; junction bases left unmatched: 3. Germline V gene lookup returns CDR1 SGHNT and CDR2 YENEEA. Here the CDR3 DNA reads TGTGCCAGCAGCTTGGCAGGGGGAACTGAAGCTTTCTTT. Translation gives CASSLAGGTEAFF.

The V call is TRBV6-1, the J call TRBJ2-2, with a possible D match to TRBD2 (6 bases). Germline V gene lookup returns CDR1 MNHNS and CDR2 SASEGT. The CDR3 extends over 14 amino acids. The ends were cut back, 2 bases at V and 4 bases at J, with 8 bases in the middle. CDR3 region: CASSELRGTGELFF. The CDR3 coding sequence is TGTGCCAGCAGTGAACTGCGGGGCACCGGGGAGCTGTTTTTT.

This rearrangement joins TRBV7-2 to TRBJ1-5; 9 bases are a match to TRBD1. V lost 5 bases, J lost 11 bases, and 10 bases stayed unmatched. CDR1 SGHTA and CDR2 FQGNSA come from the germline V gene. The CDR3 has 14 amino acids. The CDR3 nucleotides read TGTGCCAGCAGCCCAAGACAGGGGGAATTAGCCCAGCATTTT. It translates to CASSPRQGELAQHF.

The chain links TRBV2 to TRBJ2-1, with TRBD2 matching over 10 bases. V shed 5 bases, J shed 8 bases, and the junction held 6 bases outside the gene matches. The CDR3 sequence is 14 residues long. The germline gives CDR1 SNHLY, CDR2 FYNNEI. The CDR3 loop is CASSPGLASYEQFF. Written as DNA, the CDR3 is TGTGCCAGCAGTCCGGGACTAGCGTCTTATGAGCAGTTCTTC.

V gene TRBV29-1 combines with J gene TRBJ1-1; D gene ambiguous. CDR1 is SQVTM and CDR2 is ANQGSEA in the germline V gene. V shed 4 bases and J shed 3 bases, with 9 bases lying between them. The length of the CDR3 is 12 residues. CDR3 DNA: TGCAGCGTTGGTGTGAGTTACACTGAAGCTTTCTTT. Its translation: CSVGVSYTEAFF.

Worth noting for this clone: The same CDR3 arises from other DNA sequences in this sample as well. This chain connects TRBV19 to TRBJ2-3; 8 bases line up with TRBD2. The CDR3 runs to 14 residues. V was clipped by 9 bases and J by 3 bases; unmatched bases: 8. Germline V gene lookup returns CDR1 LNHDA and CDR2 SQIVND (reference sequence). The CDR3 region is CASSLGLATDTQYF. The CDR3 coding sequence is TGTGCCAGCAGCTTAGGACTAGCTACAGATACGCAGTATTTT. Filled out from reference TRBV19 and TRBJ2-3, the complete variable domain reads DGGITQSPKYLFRKEGQNVTLSCEQNLNHDAMYWYRQDPGQGLRLIYYSQIVNDFQKGDIAEGYSVSREKKESFPLTVTSAQKNPTAFYLCASSLGLATDTQYFGPGTRLTVL.

This clone was detected only once. This chain connects TRBV10-3 to TRBJ2-7; TRBD1 aligns across 9 bases. Looked up from germline, CDR1 is ENHRY and CDR2 is SYGVKD. The CDR3 is 15 amino acids. The junction had 6 bases not matched to a gene; V was cut back by 6 bases and J by 0 bases. The CDR3 DNA sequence: TGTGCCATCAGGGGGACAGGGAAGGCCTCCTACGAGCAGTACTTC. Translated, it gives CAIRGTGKASYEQYF.